The 30 T cell receptor beta chains below come from one sample, sequenced in a study of cytotoxic CD8 clonotypes in ibrutinib-treated CLL. The assay was immunoSEQ multiplex PCR, and TCRdb's table has in-frame clones only and misses some. The sample holds more than 200,000 clones, about three quarters seen once. Sample: PBMCs, taken after 24 months of ibrutinib treatment. Receptors were obtained from a human donor with chronic lymphocytic leukemia.

The chain is built from TRBV7-8 and TRBJ1-2; TRBD1 matches at 7 bases. The V and J ends lost 5 bases and 0 bases, in that order; junction bases with no gene match: 3. Germline values: CDR1 SGHVS, CDR2 FQNEAQ. The CDR3 is made up of 14 amino acids. The CDR3 bases are TGTGCCAGCAGCCCCGACAGGGCTAACTATGGCTACACCTTC. It codes for CASSPDRANYGYTF. The entire variable domain, with the rest obtained from reference TRBV7-8 and TRBJ1-2, is as follows: GAGVSQSPRYKVAKRGQDVALRCDPISGHVSLFWYQQALGQGPEFLTYFQNEAQLDKSGLPSDRFFAERPEGSVSTLKIQRTQQEDSAVYLCASSPDRANYGYTFGSGTRLTVV.

This chain connects TRBV4-1 to TRBJ1-2, with TRBD1 as a possible D gene (6 bases). Trimming pared 0 bases from V and 7 bases from J, leaving 21 bases between. The CDR3 loop spans 17 amino acids. Germline V CDR1 and CDR2: MGHRA, YSYEKL. CDR3 in amino acids: CASSQESSSGATLGYTF. The CDR3 nucleotides are TGCGCCAGCAGCCAAGAATCGTCCTCGGGGGCTACCCTTGGCTACACCTTC.

The chain links TRBV27 to TRBJ2-2; D is unresolved. Trimming removed 4 bases at V and 4 bases at J, with 7 bases between. The germline CDR1 and CDR2 sequences are MNHEY and SMNVEV (reference sequence). This CDR3 spans 13 amino acids. In nucleotides, the CDR3 is TGTGCCAGCAGTTGGCAGGTCACCGGGGAGCTGTTTTTT. This encodes CASSWQVTGELFF.

V is TRBV5-4 and J is TRBJ2-5, with 8 bases matching TRBD2. There are 16 residues in the CDR3. The germline V gene encodes CDR1 SGHNT and CDR2 YYREEE (reference sequence). Trimming took 0 bases from V and 2 from J; bases not matched to a gene: 6. The CDR3 nucleotides are TGTGCCAGCAGCTTGGGAGCGGGAGTGGGGCAAGAGACCCAGTACTTC. It is translated as CASSLGAGVGQETQYF. The full variable domain, with the rest looked up from reference TRBV5-4 and TRBJ2-5, is ETGVTQSPTHLIKTRGQQVTLRCSSQSGHNTVSWYQQALGQGPQFIFQYYREEENGRGNFPPRFSGLQFPNYSSELNVNALELDDSALYLCASSLGAGVGQETQYFGPGTRLLVL.

The sample holds a few counts of this clone. The chain employs TRBV6-5 and TRBJ1-2; D ambiguous. Per the germline V gene, CDR1 is MNHEY and CDR2 is SVGAGI. The V and J ends lost 0 bases and 14 bases respectively, with 10 bases between them. The CDR3 totals 11 residues. The DNA of the CDR3 is TGTGCCAGCAGTTACTCTGCCGGCAGTACCTTC. Translating it yields CASSYSAGSTF.

This rearrangement joins TRBV28 to TRBJ2-7; a possible D gene is TRBD2 (7 bases). V lost 5 bases to trimming and J lost 4 bases, with 18 bases between them. The length of the CDR3 is 15 residues. The germline CDR1 and CDR2 sequences are MDHEN and SYDVKM. CDR3 in amino acids: CASSPVLGGLYEQYF. CDR3 DNA sequence: TGTGCCAGCAGTCCCGTATTGGGGGGGCTGTACGAGCAGTACTTC.

The genes are TRBV28 and TRBJ2-1, with 7 bases lining up with TRBD1. Germline CDR1 MDHEN, CDR2 SYDVKM. V lost 11 bases to trimming and J lost 8 bases; unmatched junction nucleotides: 12. The CDR3 totals 13 residues. CDR3 bases: TGTGCCTTCAGGGACAGTCTTCTTGATGAGCAGTTCTTC. This codes for CAFRDSLLDEQFF. Full variable domain (outside the CDR3, taken from reference TRBV28 and TRBJ2-1): DVKVTQSSRYLVKRTGEKVFLECVQDMDHENMFWYRQDPGLGLRLIYFSYDVKMKEKGDIPEGYSVSREKKERFSLILESASTNQTSMYLCAFRDSLLDEQFFGPGTRLTVL.

The V gene is TRBV4-2, the J gene TRBJ1-2, with 7 bases aligning to TRBD1. Germline lookup yields CDR1 LGHNA and CDR2 YNFKEQ. This CDR3 has 16 residues. Trimming at V came to 5 bases and at J to 6 bases, leaving 15 bases not matched to a gene. In nucleotides, the CDR3 is TGTGCCAGCAGCGGGTACGGGACAGAGGATTACAATGGCTACACCTTC. It encodes CASSGYGTEDYNGYTF.

This clone was seen a handful of times. The chain employs TRBV4-2 and TRBJ1-4; maybe TRBD1 (6 bases). Germline loops: CDR1 LGHNA, CDR2 YNFKEQ. V was pared by 3 bases and J by 4 bases, with 9 bases between. CDR3 length: 14 amino acids. The CDR3 region has the DNA TGTGCCAGCAGCCACATAGGGGGTAATGAAAAACTGTTTTTT. Translating it yields CASSHIGGNEKLFF.

The chain is built from TRBV7-9 and TRBJ2-7, with TRBD1 matching 9 bases. The CDR3 sequence is 15 residues long. From germline, CDR1 is SEHNR and CDR2 FQNEAQ (reference sequence). J was trimmed by 2 bases and V by 10 bases; bases with no gene match: 12. The CDR3 sequence is CATTGQGFATYEQYF. The DNA of the CDR3 is TGTGCCACCACCGGACAGGGGTTTGCAACCTACGAGCAGTACTTC.

The V call is TRBV7-2, the J call TRBJ1-4, with D perhaps matching TRBD1 (5 bases). The CDR3 covers 14 residues. With 7 bases removed from V and 8 bases from J, the gap between germline ends came to 17 bases. CDR1 and CDR2 (germline): SGHTA, FQGNSA. The CDR3 protein is CASTYTGFNEKLFF. In DNA form, the CDR3 reads TGTGCCAGCACCTACACAGGTTTTAACGAAAAACTGTTTTTT.

The chain couples TRBV11-2 to TRBJ1-2, with D unresolved. The germline V gene has CDR1 SGHAT and CDR2 FQNNGV. Trimming removed 2 bases from V and 3 bases from J, with 13 bases in between. The length of the CDR3 is 15 residues. The CDR3 sequence is CASSLFTGPDYGYTF. Here the CDR3 DNA reads TGTGCCAGCAGCTTATTTACGGGTCCGGACTATGGCTACACCTTC.

The J gene is TRBJ2-7, the V gene TRBV28, with 9 bases aligning to TRBD1. This CDR3 is 15 amino acids long. The germline gives CDR1 MDHEN, CDR2 SYDVKM. The V and J ends lost 5 bases and 1 base, in that order; junction bases with no gene match: 6. CDR3 nucleotides: TGTGCCAGCAGTAAAACCGGGACAGGGTCCTACGAGCAGTACTTC. Translated, it gives CASSKTGTGSYEQYF. The full variable domain, rest sourced from reference TRBV28 and TRBJ2-7, is DVKVTQSSRYLVKRTGEKVFLECVQDMDHENMFWYRQDPGLGLRLIYFSYDVKMKEKGDIPEGYSVSREKKERFSLILESASTNQTSMYLCASSKTGTGSYEQYFGPGTRLTVT.

The chain is built from TRBV19 and TRBJ1-1; 7 nucleotides match TRBD1. This CDR3 has 12 residues. Trimming at V came to 6 bases and at J to 5 bases, leaving 3 bases not matched to a gene. CDR1 and CDR2 (germline): LNHDA, SQIVND (reference sequence). CDR3 sequence reads: CASRMTGTEAFF. The CDR3 bases are TGTGCCAGTAGGATGACAGGGACTGAAGCTTTCTTT.

This clone was detected a few times. This chain joins TRBV6-4 and TRBJ2-2; no clear D gene. CDR3 size: 12 residues. Trimming took 2 bases from V and 4 from J, leaving 2 bases between them. Germline V gene lookup returns CDR1 MRHNA and CDR2 SNTAGT. This CDR3 reads CASSDATGELFF. The CDR3 nucleotides read TGTGCCAGCAGTGACGCCACCGGGGAGCTGTTTTTT.

The chain couples TRBV7-2 to TRBJ2-1; D gene unclear. Germline V gene lookup returns CDR1 SGHTA and CDR2 FQGNSA. The germline V and J ends were trimmed by 2 bases and 0 bases, with 5 bases remaining between them. The CDR3 has 14 amino acids. CDR3 bases: TGTGCCAGCAGCTTATTGGCCTCCTACAATGAGCAGTTCTTC. It yields the protein CASSLLASYNEQFF.

The rearrangement joins TRBV9 to TRBJ2-1; perhaps D is TRBD1 or TRBD2 (5 bases each). The CDR3 spans 14 residues. Between the trimmed V and J ends, which lost 2 bases and 4 bases, there was a span of 10 bases. Germline CDR1 SGDLS, CDR2 YYNGEE. The CDR3 region has the DNA TGTGCCAGCAGCGTCGGGACCCCGTACAATGAGCAGTTCTTC. It codes for CASSVGTPYNEQFF.

This clone was found a few times. The genes are TRBV18 and TRBJ1-1; 9 bases fit TRBD1. Germline values: CDR1 KGHSH, CDR2 LQKENI. The trim removed 0 bases at V and 1 base at J, leaving 0 bases unmatched. CDR3 size: 15 residues. The CDR3 loop reads CASSPPGQGNTEAFF. CDR3 DNA: TGTGCCAGCTCACCACCGGGACAGGGGAACACTGAAGCTTTCTTT.

The genes are TRBV6-5 and TRBJ1-1, with D maybe TRBD1 (6 bases). This CDR3 is built from 13 residues. V gave up 10 bases and J gave up 1 base, with 13 bases separating them. CDR1 MNHEY and CDR2 SVGAGI come from the germline V gene. For the CDR3, the DNA is TGTGCCACCTCCCAGGGGCGGAACACTGAAGCTTTCTTT. Translation: CATSQGRNTEAFF.

V usage is TRBV19 and J usage is TRBJ2-4; D unresolved. V lost 7 bases and J lost 0, with 13 bases in between. Germline-derived CDR1 and CDR2 are LNHDA and SQIVND (reference sequence). The CDR3 runs to 15 residues. CDR3 sequence: CASTPFALAKNIQYF. The CDR3 DNA reads as TGTGCCAGTACTCCTTTTGCACTAGCCAAAAACATTCAGTACTTC.

In DNA form, the CDR3 reads TGTGCCAGCAGCTTAGCCACCCCCGAACCTAACTATGGCTACACCTTC. This sequence encodes CASSLATPEPNYGYTF. The chain couples TRBV11-2 to TRBJ1-2; D is unclear. Germline assignment: CDR1 SGHAT and CDR2 FQNNGV. V was clipped by 1 base and J by 0 bases, with 12 bases between them. This CDR3 region has 16 residues.

The CDR3 region has the DNA TGTGCCAGCAGCCAGACCGGGACTGGGTCTGCGCAGTATTTT. It is translated as CASSQTGTGSAQYF. The chain has TRBV9 and TRBJ2-3; tentative D call: TRBD2 (6 bases). The V end lost 4 bases, the J end lost 10 bases, and 19 bases lay between the germline ends. Germline V gives CDR1 SGDLS, CDR2 YYNGEE. The CDR3 runs to 14 residues.

The chain is built from TRBV27 and TRBJ2-7, with 8 nucleotides matching TRBD2. The germline V gene has CDR1 MNHEY and CDR2 SMNVEV (reference sequence). The CDR3 covers 15 residues. V shed 3 bases and J 4 bases; nucleotides not matched to a gene: 8. The CDR3 nucleotides are TGTGCCAGCAGTTTCCGTCAAGCGGGAGATTACGAGCAGTACTTC. This translates into CASSFRQAGDYEQYF.

The J gene is TRBJ2-7, the V gene TRBV5-4; TRBD2 aligns across 15 bases. The CDR3 covers 17 residues. The germline V gene has CDR1 SGHNT and CDR2 YYREEE (reference sequence). J was trimmed by 3 bases and V by 4 bases; bases with no gene match: 8. This CDR3 is CASSPGLAGGGDYEQYF. DNA of the CDR3: TGTGCCAGCAGCCCCGGACTAGCGGGAGGGGGGGACTACGAGCAGTACTTC.

Only a few counts were recorded for this clone. This chain connects TRBV6-5 to TRBJ2-7; 7 bases fit TRBD2. In germline, CDR1 is MNHEY, CDR2 SVGAGI. The CDR3 consists of 12 residues. V lost 6 bases to trimming and J lost 7 bases; unmatched junction nucleotides: 6. In nucleotides, the CDR3 is TGTGCCAGCAGGTCGAGCGGGATGGAGCAGTACTTC. Protein: CASRSSGMEQYF.

This chain links TRBV27 with TRBJ2-5; D is uncertain. The CDR3 contains 11 residues. Between the trimmed V and J ends, which lost 1 base and 5 bases, there was a span of 2 bases. Germline CDR1 is MNHEY and CDR2 is SMNVEV (reference sequence). The CDR3 coding sequence is TGTGCCAGCAGTTTATTGGAGACCCAGTACTTC. Its translation is CASSLLETQYF.

The chain links TRBV19 to TRBJ1-2, with D hard to call. Germline lookup yields CDR1 LNHDA and CDR2 SQIVND (reference sequence). Between the trimmed V and J ends, which lost 7 bases and 3 bases, there was a span of 9 bases. This CDR3 comprises 12 residues. CDR3 loop: CASNGLDYGYTF. The CDR3 nucleotides are TGTGCCAGTAATGGCCTTGACTATGGCTACACCTTC.

The V and J genes are TRBV5-8 and TRBJ2-7, with a possible D match to TRBD1 (6 bases). Trimming stripped 4 bases from V and 1 base from J, with 9 bases between. The CDR3 covers 13 residues. Germline CDR1 is SGHTS and CDR2 is YDEGEE. This CDR3 reads CASSRTGSYEQYF. The CDR3 DNA reads as TGTGCCAGCAGCCGCACAGGGTCCTACGAGCAGTACTTC.

The chain employs TRBV5-6 and TRBJ2-7; no clear D gene. V lost 1 base and J 3 bases, leaving 5 bases between the germline ends. This CDR3 has 12 residues. Germline assignment: CDR1 SGHDT and CDR2 YYEEEE. CDR3 protein: CASSLYFYEQYF. CDR3 bases: TGTGCCAGCAGCTTGTACTTCTACGAGCAGTACTTC.

This clone was counted a single time. V and J are TRBV27 and TRBJ2-2, with 12 bases that match TRBD1. From germline, CDR1 is MNHEY and CDR2 SMNVEV (reference sequence). This CDR3 spans 15 amino acids. Germline trimming cut 7 bases from V and 5 bases from J; bases unmatched to any gene: 5. CDR3 amino acids: CASTGTGGNTGELFF. The CDR3, as DNA: TGTGCCAGCACCGGGACAGGGGGCAATACCGGGGAGCTGTTTTTT.